This T cell receptor beta chain was recovered during a study of shared clonotypes between healthy human individuals. Study context: Each donor contributed plates that comprised three CD4 naive, three CD4 memory, two CD8 naive and one CD8 memory.

The CDR3 spans 13 residues. Germline V gene lookup returns CDR1 MNHEY and CDR2 SVGAGI. With regard to this clone: Sequence at one end of the junction differs from germline and may be a read error. The sample carries other DNA sequences with the same CDR3.

Genomic DNA belonging to each subset was distributed in equal measure over several immunoSEQ plates. TCRdb's table, derived via immunoSEQ multiplex PCR, lists solely in-frame clones and lacks some. The profile shows about a million clones, approximately 80% of them singletons. Material: memory CD4+ T cells from PBMCs. Specified subset: CD45RA-negative fraction. The source of this sequence is a man aged 18-30 years in good health. Some clones in this sample may be carry-over from other donors' samples. The genes are TRBV6-5 and TRBJ1-5, with D possibly matching TRBD1 (6 bases). CDR3 protein: CASSPDRNQPQHF. The CDR3 bases are TGTGCTAGCAGTCCAGACAGGAATCAGCCCCAGCATTTT.